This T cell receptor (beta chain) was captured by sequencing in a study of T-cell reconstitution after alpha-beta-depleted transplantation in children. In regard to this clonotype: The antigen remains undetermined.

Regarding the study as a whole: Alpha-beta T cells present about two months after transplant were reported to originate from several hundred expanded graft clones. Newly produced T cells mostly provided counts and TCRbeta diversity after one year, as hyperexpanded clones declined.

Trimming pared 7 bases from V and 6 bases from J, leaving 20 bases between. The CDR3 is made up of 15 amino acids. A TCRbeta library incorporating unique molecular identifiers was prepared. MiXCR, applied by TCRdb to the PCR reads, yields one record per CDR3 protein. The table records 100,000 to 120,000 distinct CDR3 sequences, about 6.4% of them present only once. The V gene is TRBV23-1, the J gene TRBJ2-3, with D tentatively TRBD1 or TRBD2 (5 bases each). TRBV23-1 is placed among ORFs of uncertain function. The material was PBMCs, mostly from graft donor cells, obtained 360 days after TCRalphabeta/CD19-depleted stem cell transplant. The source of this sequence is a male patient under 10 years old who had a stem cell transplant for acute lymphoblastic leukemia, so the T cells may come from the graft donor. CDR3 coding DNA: TGCGCCAGCACCCCAAACCCCATTGGGACGGATACGCAGTATTTT. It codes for CASTPNPIGTDTQYF.